A selection of T cell receptor beta chains follows, all from one sample in a study of cytomegalovirus exposure and HLA in healthy donors. Some clones are missing from TCRdb's copy, which holds only in-frame ones; the method was immunoSEQ multiplex PCR. Its clone listing holds 30,000 to 35,000 clones. The sequenced sample consisted of PBMCs. The receptors derive from a woman in her thirties or forties in good health and CMV-seropositive. The CDR3 runs from the conserved cysteine through the conserved F or W. The order of the fields is V gene, D gene, J gene, CDR3 protein, CDR3 DNA. D genes are given only for firm matches.

TRBV9,.,TRBJ2-2,CASSPDLGSYTGELFF,TGTGCCAGCAGCCCAGACCTAGGTTCGTACACCGGGGAGCTGTTTTTT
TRBV5-4,TRBD1,TRBJ1-6,CASSPGTAPNSPLHF,TGTGCCAGCAGCCCCGGGACAGCGCCCAATTCACCCCTCCACTTT
TRBV30,.,TRBJ1-1,CAWSPKGDGEAFF,TGTGCCTGGAGCCCGAAGGGGGACGGCGAAGCTTTCTTT
TRBV2,.,TRBJ1-2,CASSRGSPNYGYTF,TGTGCCAGCAGCCGGGGGTCCCCTAACTATGGCTACACCTTC
TRBV7-9,TRBD1,TRBJ2-3,CASSLTQGADTQYF,TGTGCCAGCAGCTTAACACAGGGGGCAGATACGCAGTATTTT
TRBV11-1,.,TRBJ2-3,CASTHARGTDTQYF,TGTGCCAGCACACATGCCAGGGGCACAGATACGCAGTATTTT
TRBV5-4,.,TRBJ2-5,CASSLAHTPGRKTQYF,TGTGCCAGCAGCTTGGCCCATACTCCCGGGAGAAAGACCCAGTACTTC
TRBV7-8,TRBD1,TRBJ1-5,CASSGGQGQPQHF,TGTGCCAGCAGCGGGGGACAGGGTCAGCCCCAGCATTTT
TRBV4-1,.,TRBJ1-4,CASSQGWGGRLFF,TGCGCCAGCAGCCAAGGCTGGGGGGGTAGACTGTTTTTT
TRBV4-1,TRBD2,TRBJ2-3,CASSQSPGLGADTQYF,TGCGCCAGCAGCCAGTCCCCGGGACTAGGGGCAGATACGCAGTATTTT
TRBV29-1,.,TRBJ1-1,CSVEIQGGTEAFF,TGCAGCGTTGAAATACAGGGCGGCACTGAAGCTTTCTTT
TRBV2,.,TRBJ2-5,CASSRSPGETQYF,TGTGCCAGCAGTCGTAGCCCTGGCGAGACCCAGTACTTC
TRBV14,TRBD2,TRBJ2-3,CASSQVTGGRTDTQYF,TGTGCCAGCAGCCAAGTTACGGGAGGGAGGACAGATACGCAGTATTTT
TRBV29-1,.,TRBJ2-5,CSVELASVGTQYF,TGCAGCGTTGAACTAGCGAGCGTAGGGACCCAGTACTTC
TRBV13,.,TRBJ2-7,CASSVLSYEQYF,TGTGCCAGCAGCGTACTCTCCTACGAGCAGTACTTC
TRBV28,TRBD1,TRBJ2-3,CASSPRQGIVTDTQYF,TGTGCCAGCAGTCCCCGACAGGGGATCGTCACAGATACGCAGTATTTT
TRBV7-8,.,TRBJ2-4,CASSFFGGLAKNIQYF,TGTGCCAGCAGCTTTTTCGGGGGGCTAGCCAAAAACATTCAGTACTTC
TRBV5-1,.,TRBJ1-4,CASSFEGTNEKLFF,TGCGCCAGCAGCTTCGAGGGAACTAATGAAAAACTGTTTTTT
TRBV30,.,TRBJ1-1,CAWSVGTNPRGPEAFF,TGTGCCTGGAGTGTAGGAACCAACCCCAGAGGCCCTGAAGCTTTCTTT
TRBV5-6,.,TRBJ2-5,CASSGWTVQETQYF,TGTGCCAGCAGCGGGTGGACAGTCCAAGAGACCCAGTACTTC
TRBV9,TRBD1,TRBJ2-5,CASSVNYRGRETQYF,TGTGCCAGCAGCGTAAATTACAGGGGGCGGGAGACCCAGTACTTC
TRBV5-4,.,TRBJ1-1,CASSFNGQEAFF,TGTGCCAGCAGCTTTAATGGCCAGGAAGCTTTCTTT
TRBV5-6,.,TRBJ2-3,CASSLGDTQYF,TGTGCCAGCAGCCTCGGGGATACGCAGTATTTT
TRBV7-3,.,TRBJ1-1,CASSLSSGDLNTEAFF,TGTGCCAGCAGCTTAAGTTCGGGTGATCTGAACACTGAAGCTTTCTTT
TRBV25-1,.,TRBJ1-2,CASSEAGHGYTF,TGTGCCAGCAGTGAAGCAGGCCATGGCTACACCTTC
TRBV7-2,TRBD2,TRBJ2-1,CASSKIPLSGIEQFF,TGTGCCAGCAGCAAAATTCCCCTTAGCGGGATAGAGCAGTTCTTC
TRBV5-4,.,TRBJ2-5,CASSYPGLRETQYF,TGTGCCAGCAGCTATCCGGGACTGAGGGAGACCCAGTACTTC
TRBV7-9,.,TRBJ2-5,CASSFFDSNLETQYF,TGTGCCAGCAGCTTTTTTGACAGTAACTTGGAGACCCAGTACTTC
TRBV27,.,TRBJ2-7,CASSLSWGRLGEQYF,TGTGCCAGCAGTTTATCCTGGGGCCGACTTGGAGAGCAGTACTTC
TRBV19,TRBD1,TRBJ2-6,CASSILGGAGANVLTF,TGTGCCAGTAGTATCCTAGGGGGCGCCGGGGCCAACGTCCTGACTTTC
TRBV5-1,TRBD1,TRBJ2-2,CASSAVTGGGELFF,TGCGCCAGCAGCGCAGTAACAGGGGGCGGGGAGCTGTTTTTT
TRBV9,.,TRBJ1-3,CASSVGVSPGNTIYF,TGTGCCAGCAGCGTAGGAGTTAGTCCTGGAAACACCATATATTTT
TRBV18,.,TRBJ1-2,CASSMQDNYGYTF,TGTGCCAGCTCAATGCAGGATAACTATGGCTACACCTTC
TRBV27,TRBD1,TRBJ1-5,CASRQTGAPVQPQHF,TGTGCCAGCAGACAGACAGGGGCGCCGGTTCAGCCCCAGCATTTT
TRBV5-1,.,TRBJ2-1,CASSLDGDYNEQFF,TGCGCCAGCAGCTTAGACGGGGACTACAATGAGCAGTTCTTC
TRBV7-2,.,TRBJ2-7,CASSPTGPYEQYF,TGTGCCAGCAGCCCGACAGGCCCCTACGAGCAGTACTTC
TRBV30,TRBD1,TRBJ2-7,CAWSTGTVYEQYF,TGTGCCTGGAGTACCGGGACAGTCTACGAGCAGTACTTC
TRBV11-2,.,TRBJ1-2,CASSHKVAGPYGYTF,TGTGCCAGCAGCCACAAGGTTGCGGGACCCTATGGCTACACCTTC
TRBV7-2,TRBD1,TRBJ2-4,CASSLEGTGERIQYF,TGTGCCAGCAGCTTGGAAGGGACAGGGGAAAGGATTCAGTACTTC
TRBV28,.,TRBJ2-4,CASSPPAKNIQYF,TGTGCCAGCAGTCCCCCGGCCAAAAACATTCAGTACTTC
TRBV11-2,.,TRBJ1-1,CASSHRRQAGLEAFF,TGTGCCAGCAGCCATAGGCGACAGGCGGGTTTGGAAGCTTTCTTT
TRBV19,TRBD1,TRBJ2-1,CASSIIGRGYEQFF,TGTGCCAGTAGTATCATCGGCAGGGGGTATGAGCAGTTCTTC
TRBV5-6,.,TRBJ2-3,CASSLVSEPQRASTDTQYF,TGTGCCAGCAGCTTGGTATCCGAGCCCCAACGTGCTAGCACAGATACGCAGTATTTT
TRBV4-1,TRBD2,TRBJ2-7,CASSQFRTSDEQYF,TGCGCCAGCAGCCAATTTAGGACTAGCGACGAGCAGTACTTC
TRBV4-1,TRBD1,TRBJ1-5,CASSQGQGASQPQHF,TGCGCCAGCAGCCAGGGACAGGGGGCAAGTCAGCCCCAGCATTTT
TRBV25-1,.,TRBJ2-3,CARRSTSTDTQYF,TGTGCCAGAAGGAGCACTAGCACAGATACGCAGTATTTT
TRBV10-3,TRBD2,TRBJ2-7,CAISEILAGENEQYF,TGTGCCATCAGTGAGATCCTAGCGGGAGAAAACGAGCAGTACTTC
TRBV7-9,TRBD2,TRBJ2-7,CASSSAGIYEQYF,TGTGCCAGCAGTTCAGCGGGGATCTACGAGCAGTACTTC
TRBV5-1,TRBD2,TRBJ2-3,CASSLASGSFPDTQYF,TGCGCCAGCAGCTTGGCTAGCGGGAGTTTTCCAGATACGCAGTATTTT
TRBV5-4,TRBD2,TRBJ2-7,CASSLAMGLAPREQYF,TGTGCCAGCAGCTTGGCGATGGGACTAGCGCCCCGGGAGCAGTACTTC
TRBV30,TRBD1,TRBJ1-5,CAWKGDRENQPQHF,TGTGCCTGGAAAGGGGACAGGGAAAATCAGCCCCAGCATTTT
TRBV7-3,.,TRBJ2-3,CASSRGQISITDTQYF,TGTGCCAGCAGCCGTGGACAGATCTCAATCACAGATACGCAGTATTTT